The 19 T cell receptor beta chains listed next were all sequenced from one sample in a study of cytomegalovirus exposure and HLA in healthy donors. Researchers ran the PCR with 60 Vbeta and 13 Jbeta primers. Clones were read by immunoSEQ multiplex PCR, and TCRdb kept only the in-frame ones, dropping some. The table shows around 90,000 clones, with approximately 69% occurring only once. Specimen: PBMCs. The origin of the receptors is a woman aged 45-65 years in good health and CMV-seropositive.

The chain carries TRBV6-5 and TRBJ2-3; D is unclear. Germline V gene lookup returns CDR1 MNHEY and CDR2 SVGAGI. The V end lost 4 bases, the J end lost 6 bases, and 11 bases lay between the germline ends. This CDR3 region has 13 residues. DNA for the CDR3: TGTGCCAGCAGTTTCCACTCGATTGATACGCAGTATTTT. Translated, it gives CASSFHSIDTQYF.

CDR3 DNA: TGCGCCAGCAGCCAAGATGGAGGCTTTAACTATGGCTACACCTTC. This sequence encodes CASSQDGGFNYGYTF. The rearrangement joins TRBV4-3 to TRBJ1-2; D is undetermined. The germline gives CDR1 LGHNA, CDR2 YSLEER. This CDR3 has 15 residues. With 0 bases removed from V and 1 base from J, the gap between germline ends came to 9 bases.

This chain links TRBV19 with TRBJ1-5, with 11 bases matching TRBD1. CDR3 size: 17 residues. J was trimmed by 2 bases and V by 4 bases; bases with no gene match: 7. Germline lookup yields CDR1 LNHDA and CDR2 SQIVND (reference sequence). CDR3 in DNA: TGTGCCAGTAGTACCAGGACAGGGGGCGCCGGCAATCAGCCCCAGCATTTT. It yields the protein CASSTRTGGAGNQPQHF.

The V and J genes are TRBV19 and TRBJ2-7; 8 positions agree with TRBD1. The CDR3 contains 12 residues. The ends lost 8 bases at V and 3 bases at J; junction bases unmatched: 3. In germline, CDR1 is LNHDA, CDR2 SQIVND (reference sequence). CDR3 protein: CASADRDYEQYF. In DNA, the CDR3 is TGTGCCAGTGCGGACAGGGACTACGAGCAGTACTTC. The whole variable domain, remainder taken from reference TRBV19 and TRBJ2-7, is DGGITQSPKYLFRKEGQNVTLSCEQNLNHDAMYWYRQDPGQGLRLIYYSQIVNDFQKGDIAEGYSVSREKKESFPLTVTSAQKNPTAFYLCASADRDYEQYFGPGTRLTVT.

CDR3 DNA: TGTGCCAGCAGACCACAGGGCTCCTACGAGCAGTACTTC. This codes for CASRPQGSYEQYF. The chain joins TRBV6-5 to TRBJ2-7; D may be TRBD1 (6 bases). The V end was cut by 6 bases, the J end by 0 bases, with 9 bases between. Germline values: CDR1 MNHEY, CDR2 SVGAGI. The CDR3 contains 13 residues.

The table lists this clone with a few counts. V and J are TRBV7-8 and TRBJ1-2; 8 positions match TRBD1. There are 15 residues in the CDR3. The germline gives CDR1 SGHVS, CDR2 FQNEAQ. The ends lost 1 base at V and 10 bases at J; junction bases unmatched: 11. Written as DNA, the CDR3 is TGTGCCAGCAGCTTAGTAAAGGGACAGGATAACTCCTACACCTTC. Translating it yields CASSLVKGQDNSYTF.

The J gene is TRBJ1-1, the V gene TRBV4-2; D is uncertain. The CDR3 sequence is 15 residues long. V was shortened by 0 bases and J by 1 base, with 9 bases between the two germline ends. Per the germline V gene, CDR1 is LGHNA and CDR2 is YNFKEQ. The CDR3 bases are TGTGCCAGCAGCCAAGAGATTGGCCAGAACACTGAAGCTTTCTTT. The encoded protein is CASSQEIGQNTEAFF.

This chain links TRBV7-2 with TRBJ2-5; 7 nucleotides line up with TRBD2. The CDR3 spans 17 residues. In germline, CDR1 is SGHTA, CDR2 FQGNSA. J was trimmed by 5 bases and V by 5 bases; bases with no gene match: 17. CDR3 sequence: CASSPNSGLNIRETQYF. The CDR3 DNA reads as TGTGCCAGCAGCCCAAACTCGGGACTAAACATTCGGGAGACCCAGTACTTC.

This clone has only a few counts. This chain joins TRBV5-1 and TRBJ2-3; 7 nucleotides align to TRBD2. CDR3 length equals 15 residues. V gave up 2 bases and J gave up 0 bases; unmatched junction bases: 3. Germline values: CDR1 SGHRS, CDR2 YFSETQ. CDR3 region: CASSFGSGSTDTQYF. Written as DNA, the CDR3 is TGCGCCAGCAGCTTTGGTAGCGGGAGCACAGATACGCAGTATTTT.

This chain links TRBV19 with TRBJ1-2; tentatively, D is TRBD1 (5 bases). V was cut by 4 bases and J by 8 bases, with 20 bases left in between. This CDR3 spans 15 amino acids. The germline CDR1 and CDR2 sequences are LNHDA and SQIVND (reference sequence). The CDR3 spells CASSKTVPRGRGYTF. The CDR3, as DNA: TGTGCCAGTAGTAAGACAGTCCCCCGTGGCAGGGGCTACACCTTC.

This clone showed up just a few times. In DNA, the CDR3 is TGTGCCAGCAGTCCAAGATTGGGCTCTGAAGCTTTCTTT. As protein: CASSPRLGSEAFF. V usage is TRBV14 and J usage is TRBJ1-1; unclear D gene. The germline CDR1 and CDR2 sequences are SGHDN and FVKESK. V shed 6 bases and J shed 6 bases, with 14 bases lying between them. This CDR3 spans 13 amino acids. Combining the CDR3 with reference TRBV14 and TRBJ1-1 gives the whole variable domain EAGVTQFPSHSVIEKGQTVTLRCDPISGHDNLYWYRRVMGKEIKFLLHFVKESKQDESGMPNNRFLAERTGGTYSTLKVQPAELEDSGVYFCASSPRLGSEAFFGQGTRLTVV.

The chain recombines TRBV28 with TRBJ1-1, with D tentatively TRBD1 (6 bases). Trimming removed 3 bases at V and 11 bases at J, with 13 bases between. The CDR3 loop spans 12 amino acids. CDR1 is MDHEN, CDR2 SYDVKM, per germline. The DNA of the CDR3 is TGTGCCAGCAGTTTTCAGGGGAAGAGTGCTTTCTTT. It yields the protein CASSFQGKSAFF.

The chain links TRBV28 to TRBJ2-2; D perhaps matches TRBD1 (5 bases). Germline assignment: CDR1 MDHEN and CDR2 SYDVKM. V dropped 3 bases and J dropped 7 bases, with 12 bases sitting between them. The CDR3 runs to 14 residues. The CDR3, as DNA: TGTGCCAGCAGTTTGGGAAAGCAGGGCGGGGAGCTGTTTTTT. Translation: CASSLGKQGGELFF.

This chain uses TRBV28 with TRBJ1-5; TRBD1 agrees at 12 bases. Germline CDR1 is MDHEN and CDR2 is SYDVKM. V lost 7 bases and J lost 3; bases outside the gene matches: 7. The CDR3 has 16 amino acids. Written as DNA, the CDR3 is TGTGCCAGCACCCTAGGGACAGGGGGCGTCAATCAGCCCCAGCATTTT. Its translation is CASTLGTGGVNQPQHF.

The chain links TRBV13 to TRBJ1-6; 7 bases line up with TRBD1. Germline V CDR1 and CDR2: PRHDT, FYEKMQ (reference sequence). The length of the CDR3 is 15 residues. Trimming removed 5 bases from V and 8 bases from J; junction bases left unmatched: 9. The CDR3 reads CASSAWTGSHSPLHF. CDR3 coding DNA: TGTGCCAGCAGCGCATGGACAGGATCCCATTCACCCCTCCACTTT.

This chain uses TRBV29-1 with TRBJ1-1, with a possible D match to TRBD1 (5 bases). The ends were cut back, 5 bases at V and 4 bases at J, with 17 bases in the middle. CDR1 and CDR2 from the germline V gene are SQVTM and ANQGSEA. This CDR3 is 14 amino acids long. Here the CDR3 DNA reads TGCAGCGTTCAAAGCGGGGGGAGGGGCACTGAAGCTTTCTTT. This sequence encodes CSVQSGGRGTEAFF.

This clone was observed a handful of times. This chain links TRBV6-5 with TRBJ2-7; 9 bases map to TRBD1. CDR3 length: 13 residues. V lost 8 bases and J lost 1; bases outside the gene matches: 3. Germline CDR1 reads MNHEY; CDR2 reads SVGAGI. This CDR3 reads CASGTGTSYEQYF. For the CDR3, the DNA is TGTGCCAGCGGGACAGGGACTTCCTACGAGCAGTACTTC.

The sample holds a few counts of this clone. This rearrangement joins TRBV7-9 to TRBJ2-3, with 7 bases that match TRBD2. From germline, CDR1 is SEHNR and CDR2 FQNEAQ (reference sequence). The CDR3 consists of 16 residues. Trimming at V came to 1 base and at J to 2 bases, leaving 6 bases not matched to a gene. As DNA, the CDR3 is TGTGCCAGCAGCTTAGGCTGGGACTATACCACAGATACGCAGTATTTT. It specifies CASSLGWDYTTDTQYF. Drawing the rest from reference TRBV7-9 and TRBJ2-3, the complete variable domain is DTGVSQNPRHKITKRGQNVTFRCDPISEHNRLYWYRQTLGQGPEFLTYFQNEAQLEKSRLLSDRFSAERPKGSFSTLEIQRTEQGDSAMYLCASSLGWDYTTDTQYFGPGTRLTVL.

The chain joins TRBV18 to TRBJ2-7; tentatively, D is TRBD2 (6 bases). CDR1 and CDR2 (germline): KGHSH, LQKENI. The CDR3 extends over 14 amino acids. The V end lost 0 bases, the J end lost 3 bases, and 9 bases lay between the germline ends. Here the CDR3 reads CASSPPSGSYEQYF. The CDR3 nucleotides are TGTGCCAGCTCACCACCGTCCGGGAGCTACGAGCAGTACTTC.